This TCR beta chain was sequenced in a study of CD8 T cells in ankylosing spondylitis (dated by TCRdb to between 2016 and 2019). Describing the broader study: The study set out to find disease-linked TCR variants by profiling T cell receptor beta repertoires in ankylosing spondylitis patients and healthy donors. The full study cohort was made up of about 24 ankylosing spondylitis patients and around 100 healthy donors. Peripheral blood was sampled, and synovial fluid was additionally collected from ankylosing spondylitis patients. Overall results and qualifications from the work: Blood from ankylosing spondylitis patients appeared to be characterized by a TCR beta motif composed of 7 to 9 highly homologous amino acid variants. Some of the motif variants had been reported before in the synovial fluid and blood of reactive arthritis patients, a finding that suggests common disease-initiation mechanisms. The disease-linked clones were reported as significantly enriched in matched synovial fluid samples from ankylosing spondylitis patients. The disease-linked clones had a CD8+ phenotype and were found at relatively low frequencies in peripheral blood.

V and J are trimmed by 2 bases and 5 bases, and the gene matches miss 6 bases of the junction. As encoded in the germline V gene, CDR1 is SGHDN while CDR2 is FVKESK. The CDR3 runs 14 amino acids, cysteine and phenylalanine included. The read is trimmed to its CDR3 DNA, 42 bases read in frame from base 1. TCRdb names Illumina HiSeq 2500 as the instrument used. TCR beta libraries were prepared by quantitative 5'-RACE with molecular barcodes. In the authors' own workflow: A new computational method, built on a probabilistic model of VDJ rearrangement, was used to identify disease-linked TCR variants. TCRdb cleaned the public reads at Q25 with fastp, built clones with MiXCR and kept in-frame beta chains. For every CDR3 protein sequence, its rows merge into one entry that carries the most common genes and DNA. TCRdb, not the original authors, processed these V and J calls. Counted in this sample were about 240,000 distinct CDR3 sequences; roughly 10% of them appeared once. Jointly, the top ten make up 6% to 7.5% of the sample.

Of note for this clonotype: The target of this receptor is not known. No clone much larger than this one lies a single base away; base qualities are absent.

The receptor was derived from a male donor with ankylosing spondylitis or in good health (not recorded which). The source material was blood, either unsorted or a sorted T cell fraction (not recorded which). This sequence uses TRBV14 and TRBJ2-7, and TRBD1 matches 7 of the central bases. Here is the DNA: TGTGCCAGCAGCCAATCCGGGACAGCCGACGAGCAGTACTTC. Its product reads: CASSQSGTADEQYF.